The present T cell receptor beta chain was sequenced within a study of cytomegalovirus exposure and HLA in healthy donors (dated by TCRdb to 2016 to 2017). In terms of the full investigation: An earlier analysis of fewer than 750 of the donors reported 276 Gb of sequence data and 117 million unique TCR beta sequences obtained from approximately 180 million T cells. Roughly 300 gigabases of sequencing data and approximately 80 million unique TCR sequences were included in an early release covering about 700 HLA-typed donors. Of the 300 to 500 genotyped donors, less than 85% were placed in the genetic ancestry cluster associated with self-reported Caucasian donors. The study aimed to test whether cataloging public T cell receptors could reveal signatures of past pathogen exposure. Using immunosequencing, the study profiled T cell repertoires from 640 or so subjects and related those repertoires to cytomegalovirus serostatus. Along with the approximately 650-subject first cohort, a separate validation cohort of over a hundred different subjects was used. The study combined high-throughput TCR immunosequencing, statistical association of individual TCRs with disease status, and machine learning to predict cytomegalovirus infection status. A later analysis re-examined previously published TCR beta repertoires from more than 550 donors and added high-resolution HLA genotyping to investigate patterns of TCR occurrence. In the later analysis, no new phenotypic data were used to find candidate immune exposures; instead, reliance was placed on TCR beta sequences and their occurrence across donors. An earlier analysis of some 500 of the donors applied high-throughput TCR beta sequencing to assess whether each TCR beta V gene segment acted as functional or pseudogenic. Donor age, sex, ethnicity and CMV serostatus were collected together with the repertoire data. Genome-wide SNP genotypes for about 65% of the roughly 670 donors were used in a later genetic analysis, which treated that subset as a discovery cohort. All discovery cohort repertoires had been generated using a single sequencing platform. HLA typing covered class I and class II loci at four-digit resolution. Typing coverage varied by locus: about 620-630 donors for A, B, C, DRB1 and DQB1; 500 to 550 for DQA1; about 570 for DPA1; roughly 470 for DPB1. Five DR-DQ haplotypes were handled as single units for association and clustering because linkage in the cohort was strong. Across 300 to 500 genotyped donors of the cohort, an average of about 240,000 unique TCR beta nucleotide sequences per donor were sequenced, and roughly 18% of those sequences were non-productive.

Libraries were made using the immunoSEQ multiplex PCR assay. For the multiplex PCR, a mixture combining 60 forward primers for TCR Vbeta segments and 13 reverse primers for TCR Jbeta segments was used. Amplification of the CDR3 region of rearranged TCR beta genes was performed with a multiplex PCR assay on genomic DNA. On the Illumina HiSeq System, the amplified TCR beta libraries were sequenced as 87-base-pair reads. In the original analysis: A later analysis tallied tens of millions of unique TCR beta chains across the 650 to 750 repertoires, and roughly 11 million of those chains were shared by two or more donors. Raw reads were error-corrected and collapsed into unique sequences by a nearest-neighbor algorithm in which closely related sequences were merged to remove PCR and sequencing errors. To assign V, D and J gene segments, CDR3 sequences were aligned to IMGT reference sequences. For a sequence to be retained, at least a six-nucleotide match to both a V gene segment and a J gene segment was required. A rearrangement was called productive if the CDR3 had no stop codons and remained in frame with V and J, and every other rearrangement was called non-productive. Following IMGT convention, CDR3 was defined as the stretch from the second conserved V-encoded cysteine to the conserved J-encoded phenylalanine. The earlier analysis of some 550 of the donors excluded any sequence lacking an unambiguous match to a single V gene segment. In an earlier analysis of almost 600 of the donors, a V segment was called functional when productive rearrangements were above 56.7%, and segregating when the standard deviation between donors exceeded 5%. A statistical classification framework was built for diagnosing cytomegalovirus status from the catalog of TCR beta chain sequences. In a later analysis, V and J genes were assigned by comparing TCR nucleotide sequences against IMGT/GENE-DB human TR gene sequences. Using the TCRdist pipeline, a later analysis assigned CDR3 sequences along with most-parsimonious VDJ recombination scenarios. In a later analysis, each TCR beta chain was defined by its CDR3 amino acid sequence together with its V-gene family, and reads without a unique V-gene family were excluded. As a way to deal with suspected cross-contamination and a sequencing artifact, a later analysis dropped 450 to 600 nucleotide sequences that were highly shared and had low generation probability. For each public chain, a later analysis derived a clonal expansion index from normalized ranks of inferred template counts within each repertoire. In a later analysis, generation probabilities were computed using a VDJ recombination model fitted to out-of-frame rearrangements, and the results were checked against IGoR. In a later analysis, TCR-TCR, TCR-HLA and TCR-CMV co-occurrence was scored with hypergeometric tests, and a repertoire-size bias correction was applied to TCR pairs. A later analysis estimated false discovery rates by permuting HLA or CMV assignments 20 times. A later analysis grouped co-occurring TCRs with DBSCAN, adding TCRdist sequence similarity when clustering within HLA-allele-positive subsets. Repertoires with fewer than 30,000 or more than 120,000 public chains were left out of co-occurrence clustering, as were a few repertoires with anomalous nucleotide sharing. TCRdb's version of the immuneACCESS table is confined to in-frame rearrangements and falls short of the full clone set. An unresolved V gene accounts for under half of the shortfall where checked; the remainder is of unknown origin. V and J calls and clone size are those listed in that table; D and trimming were worked out from the DNA. The sample table records about 120,000 clones; over 60% of these occur just once. The leading ten clones occupy 6.3% of the sample.

Overall study results and their limits: Linkage disequilibrium might explain the correlated functional status among segregating V segments, but an unknown experimental factor could not be ruled out. Broadly in line with IMGT annotations, most TCR beta V segments showed up in productive rearrangements about 87% or about 30% of the time in an earlier analysis of some 590 of the donors. Presence/absence analyses assumed roughly uniform sequencing depth across donors, an assumption that may not hold. Strong co-occurrence of HLA alleles, especially DR and DQ, made assigning TCR associations to individual alleles difficult. It was suggested by the authors that the approach could potentially be generalized to other disease states and immunological phenotypes. Several of the top co-occurrence clusters appeared to be linked to parvovirus B19, influenza, CMV and Epstein-Barr virus, according to a later analysis. Across donors, most TCR sequences were observed very rarely, whereas some public TCRs were present in many individuals. According to a later analysis, TCR association rates differed among HLA loci, with DRB1 alleles showing the most associated TCRs and HLA-C alleles showing the fewest. Only TCR beta chains were sequenced in this cohort, and the absence of alpha or paired-chain data limited detectable features. The classifier was reported to diagnose cytomegalovirus status with high specificity and sensitivity in both the original cohort and the validation cohort. For the cohort, immune exposure information was limited to CMV serostatus. A further reported finding was that TCR beta sequences accurately predicted the HLA-A and HLA-B alleles for most subjects in the first cohort. In vitro tests confirmed that three of the cytomegalovirus-associated TCR beta chains recognize cytomegalovirus antigens. Because counts were too low, roughly 17 rarely observed V segments, including chromosome 9 orphons, were left out of the earlier analysis of approximately 580 of the donors. A later genetic analysis reported fewer N-insertions in productive TCRs among donors in an Asian-associated ancestry cluster than the roughly 700-donor mean. In a later analysis, HLA-associated TCR beta chains showed more clonal expansion and lower generation probabilities than non-associated chains that were equally common. A cluster of highly shared sequence variants was judged likely to be a technical artifact of the sequencing pipeline. A later analysis found that most CMV-associated TCR beta chains appeared HLA-restricted, with HLA associations seemingly driven largely by CMV exposure. A later genetic analysis associated a missense DCLRE1C variant with V-gene and J-gene trimming of TCR beta chains, and an independent cohort replicated the association. Some IMGT-functional V segments, including TRBV6-2 and TRBV6-3, could not be distinguished by the 87-base-pair reads and were therefore excluded. A total of 150 or so TCR beta chains were listed by the study as associated with cytomegalovirus. Because HLA typing was missing for some donors at each locus, association tests included only the typed subset. Specific HLA alleles were associated with 15,000 to 20,000 TCR beta sequences at a false discovery rate of 0.05 in a later analysis.

In total, roughly 670 healthy bone marrow donors made up the cohort. At the time of sampling, every cohort member was nominally healthy, though immune exposures that went unrecorded were likely present. The donor tested CMV seronegative, placing the donor among the 350 or so seronegative members of the cohort. A peripheral blood sample was provided by each donor, and peripheral blood mononuclear cells were used for TCR beta sequencing. The Qiagen DNeasy Blood Extraction Kit was used to extract genomic DNA from the blood cell samples. Germline trimming amounts to 4 bases on V and 13 bases on J, with 7 as the count of junction bases outside the gene matches. The CDR3 runs 13 amino acids, cysteine and phenylalanine included. Of all the DNA, just the CDR3 is kept, 39 bases in frame from base 1. For CDR1 and CDR2, the germline V gene (reference sequence) lists SGHNT and YYREEE. Concerning this clone: The specificity of this receptor is unknown. The sample holds no much larger clone one base away, and base qualities are not on file.

The rearrangement joined TRBV5-4 to TRBJ2-7, and TRBD2 aligns with 14 junction nucleotides. The material sequenced was PBMCs. This TCR was recovered from a woman aged 40 to 50 in good health and CMV-seronegative. The CDR3 region: CASSGGLAGGAYF. At the DNA level, the sequence is TGTGCCAGCAGCGGCGGACTAGCGGGAGGCGCATACTTC.